The 8 T cell receptor beta chains presented below share a single source sample, sequenced in a study of T-cell memory formation after mild COVID-19. MiXCR, run by TCRdb on the 5' RACE reads, gives a single entry per CDR3 protein. Among more than 120,000 distinct CDR3 sequences, over 15% were seen once, and the ten largest hold approximately 2.3%. Sequencing was done on a sample of PBMCs or a T cell subset sorted from them (not recorded which). All receptors derive from an adult woman who had mild COVID-19 (a few samples of this study predate the infection). Cell type and time point are not known.

This clonotype was observed a handful of times. V and J are TRBV20-1 and TRBJ2-7; D not resolved. CDR3 length: 13 amino acids. With 6 bases removed from V and 4 bases from J, the gap between germline ends came to 16 bases. Germline V lookup: CDR1 DFQATT, CDR2 SNEGSKA (reference sequence). The CDR3 sequence: CSAPVPGAYEQYF. The CDR3 DNA sequence: TGCAGTGCCCCCGTTCCGGGTGCGTACGAGCAGTACTTC.

The chain links TRBV2 to TRBJ2-1; TRBD2 agrees at 7 bases. The germline gives CDR1 SNHLY, CDR2 FYNNEI. The CDR3 totals 15 residues. Trimming took 6 bases from V and 3 from J; bases not matched to a gene: 8. Here the CDR3 DNA reads TGTGCCAGCAGCCGTATTGGCGGGAGCTACAATGAGCAGTTCTTC. Translated, it gives CASSRIGGSYNEQFF.

The chain employs TRBV7-8 and TRBJ2-5; D remains unclear. Deletions cut 5 bases from V and 8 bases from J, with 21 bases between. This CDR3 is built from 15 residues. Germline CDR1 SGHVS, CDR2 FQNEAQ. Written as DNA, the CDR3 is TGTGCCAGCAGCCCCGCTGACCTGAGCAGAGAAACCCAGTACTTC. This sequence encodes CASSPADLSRETQYF. The variable domain in full, completed from reference TRBV7-8 and TRBJ2-5, reads GAGVSQSPRYKVAKRGQDVALRCDPISGHVSLFWYQQALGQGPEFLTYFQNEAQLDKSGLPSDRFFAERPEGSVSTLKIQRTQQEDSAVYLCASSPADLSRETQYFGPGTRLLVL.

The chain joins TRBV4-2 to TRBJ2-7; 10 nucleotides line up with TRBD2. V lost 5 bases and J lost 2; bases outside the gene matches: 6. The CDR3 is 15 residues long. The germline V gene encodes CDR1 LGHNA and CDR2 YNFKEQ. The CDR3 region has the DNA TGTGCCAGCAGCACTCGACTAGCGGGCCCCTACGAGCAGTACTTC. This encodes CASSTRLAGPYEQYF.

There are a few counts of this clonotype. V is TRBV11-1 and J is TRBJ2-5; D is unclear. This CDR3 comprises 15 residues. CDR1 is SGHAT, CDR2 FQDESV, per germline (reference sequence). Deletions cut 5 bases from V and 6 bases from J, with 19 bases between. CDR3: CASSPGGVNEKTQYF. For the CDR3, the DNA is TGTGCCAGCAGCCCGGGTGGCGTCAATGAGAAGACCCAGTACTTC.

This sequence joins TRBV18 and TRBJ1-1, with TRBD1 as a possible D gene (6 bases). V lost 1 base and J 7 bases, leaving 13 bases between the germline ends. This CDR3 region has 14 residues. Germline V gives CDR1 KGHSH, CDR2 LQKENI. CDR3 bases: TGTGCCAGCTCACCACGTCCGGGGGCGAATGAAGCTTTCTTT. It codes for CASSPRPGANEAFF.

This sequence joins TRBV15 and TRBJ1-1; D might be TRBD1 (6 bases). V was clipped by 1 base and J by 0 bases, with 15 bases between them. The germline gives CDR1 LNHNV, CDR2 YYDKDF (reference sequence). The CDR3 has 17 residues. CDR3 nucleotide sequence: TGTGCCACCAGCAGAGTTCGGGGGCGAGGCATGAACACTGAAGCTTTCTTT. Amino acid sequence: CATSRVRGRGMNTEAFF.

This clonotype was picked up many times. The rearrangement joins TRBV4-2 to TRBJ2-1, with D maybe TRBD2 (6 bases). In germline, CDR1 is LGHNA, CDR2 YNFKEQ. CDR3 length: 16 residues. V was cut by 0 bases and J by 4 bases, with 13 bases left in between. The CDR3 nucleotides are TGTGCCAGCAGCCAAGATACCGGGACTTTATACAATGAGCAGTTCTTC. Its translation: CASSQDTGTLYNEQFF.